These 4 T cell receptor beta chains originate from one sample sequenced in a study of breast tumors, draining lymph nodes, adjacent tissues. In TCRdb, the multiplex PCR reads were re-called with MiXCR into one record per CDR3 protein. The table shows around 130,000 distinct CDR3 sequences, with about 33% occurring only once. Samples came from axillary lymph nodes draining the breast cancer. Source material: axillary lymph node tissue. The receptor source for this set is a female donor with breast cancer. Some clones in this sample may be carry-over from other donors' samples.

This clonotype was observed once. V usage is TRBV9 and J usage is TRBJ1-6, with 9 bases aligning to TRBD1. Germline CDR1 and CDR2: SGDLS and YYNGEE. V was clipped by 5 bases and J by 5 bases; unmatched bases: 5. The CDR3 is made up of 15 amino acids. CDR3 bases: TGTGCCAGCAGTCCCGGGACAGGGAATAATTCACCCCTCCACTTT. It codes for CASSPGTGNNSPLHF. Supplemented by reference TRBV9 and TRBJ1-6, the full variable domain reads DSGVTQTPKHLITATGQRVTLRCSPRSGDLSVYWYQQSLDQGLQFLIQYYNGEERAKGNILERFSAQQFPDLHSELNLSSLELGDSALYFCASSPGTGNNSPLHFGNGTRLTVT.

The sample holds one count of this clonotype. CDR3 loop: CAQHGGEAPDTQYF. DNA of the CDR3: TGTGCCCAACACGGAGGGGAGGCCCCAGATACGCAGTATTTT. The chain carries TRBV2 and TRBJ2-3; a possible D gene is TRBD2 (6 bases). This CDR3 contains 14 residues. The germline V gene encodes CDR1 SNHLY and CDR2 FYNNEI. V lost 11 bases and J lost 4, with 19 bases in between. Together with reference TRBV2 and TRBJ2-3, the CDR3 gives the full variable domain: EPEVTQTPSHQVTQMGQEVILRCVPISNHLYFYWYRQILGQKVEFLVSFYNNEISEKSEIFDDQFSVERPDGSNFTLKIRSTKLEDSAMYFCAQHGGEAPDTQYFGPGTRLTVL.

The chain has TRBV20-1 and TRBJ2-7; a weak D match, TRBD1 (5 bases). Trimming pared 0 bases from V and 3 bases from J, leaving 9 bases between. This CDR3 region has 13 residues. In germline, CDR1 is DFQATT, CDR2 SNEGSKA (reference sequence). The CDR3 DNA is TGCAGTGCTAGAGATTCGACAGTCTACGAGCAGTACTTC. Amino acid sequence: CSARDSTVYEQYF.

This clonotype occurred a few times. The CDR3 DNA follows: TGTGCCAGCTCACCACGCCCGGCTTTCGGTACAGGGTTAAGTCAGCCCCAGCATTTT. Residues: CASSPRPAFGTGLSQPQHF. J is TRBJ1-5 and V is TRBV18, with D perhaps matching TRBD1 (6 bases). Trimming left V 1 base short and J 6 bases short, with 25 bases between. The CDR3 spans 19 residues. The germline V gene has CDR1 KGHSH and CDR2 LQKENI.